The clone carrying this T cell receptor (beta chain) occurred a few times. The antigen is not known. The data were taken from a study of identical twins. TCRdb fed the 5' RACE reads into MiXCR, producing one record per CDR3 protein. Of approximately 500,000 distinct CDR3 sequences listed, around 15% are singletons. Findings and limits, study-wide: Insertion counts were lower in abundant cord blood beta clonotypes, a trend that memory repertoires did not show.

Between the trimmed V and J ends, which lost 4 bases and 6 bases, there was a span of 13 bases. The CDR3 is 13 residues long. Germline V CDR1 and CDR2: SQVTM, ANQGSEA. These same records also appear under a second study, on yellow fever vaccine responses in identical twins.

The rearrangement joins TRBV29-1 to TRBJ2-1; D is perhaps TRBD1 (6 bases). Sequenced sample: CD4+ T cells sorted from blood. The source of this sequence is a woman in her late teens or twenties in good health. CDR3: CSVGQGLGNEQFF. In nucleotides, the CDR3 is TGCAGCGTTGGGCAGGGGCTCGGCAATGAGCAGTTCTTC.